One TCR beta chain is described in this entry. Its antigen remains unidentified. The CDR3 contains 13 residues. Trimming shortened V by 7 bases and J by 3 bases, and 11 bases separated the two germline ends. Germline CDR1 and CDR2: LNHDA and SQIVND (reference sequence). These data belong to a study of STAT5B mutations in CD4+ large granular lymphocyte leukemia. Study-wide results and limits: 8/27 top patient clones versus 2/35 control clones were TRBV06-family. Higher CD4+ than CD8+ T-LGLL clonality might reflect small sample size.

Sequencing used immunoSEQ multiplex PCR; TCRdb keeps in-frame clones, though not all of them. The top ten hold about 3.8% of the sample, which has approximately 40,000 clones, roughly four fifths seen once. The clonotype originates from a human donor in good health. Sequences were obtained from CD4+ T cells from blood buffy coats. The chain employs TRBV19 and TRBJ2-3, with D hard to call. CDR3 coding DNA: TGTGCCAGTACCCCGTCCCTAACAGATACGCAGTATTTT. It translates to CASTPSLTDTQYF.